This entry describes one T cell receptor (beta chain). Sequencing was performed with immunoSEQ multiplex PCR; in TCRdb, only in-frame clones are kept and a portion is missing. The table has approximately 20,000 clones, approximately 85% seen once. The data belong to a study of blood T cell repertoires in COVID-19. This CDR3 comprises 17 residues. The V end was cut by 0 bases, the J end by 3 bases, with 17 bases between. Germline assignment: CDR1 GTSNPN and CDR2 SVGIG (reference sequence). Input material: peripheral blood. The rearrangement joins TRBV30 to TRBJ1-4; D is unresolved. This TCR derives from a man older than 75 with acute or convalescent COVID-19. The CDR3 DNA is TGTGCCTGGAGTGTGTCGCGACTACGGACGGCTAATGAAAAACTGTTTTTT. Protein product: CAWSVSRLRTANEKLFF.